What follows are 27 T cell receptor beta chains derived from one specimen sequenced in a study of monozygotic twins with inflammatory bowel disease. TCRdb re-analyzed the 5' RACE reads; it lists each CDR3 protein once, without DNA. This specimen shows approximately 420,000 distinct CDR3 sequences; the ten leading clones hold less than 2.5%. Material for sequencing was blood. These receptors came from a human donor with ulcerative colitis or Crohn's disease, or a healthy co-twin of an affected twin (not recorded which).

The chain uses TRBV20-1 and TRBJ2-7; with no DNA, the TCRdb D assignment of TRBD1 cannot be verified. CDR1 and CDR2 from the germline V gene are DFQATT and SNEGSKA (reference sequence). This CDR3 is built from 11 residues. CDR3 protein: CSEGGLDEQYF.

The chain recombines TRBV5-1 with TRBJ2-7; the D call from TCRdb, TRBD1, cannot be confirmed without DNA. Per germline, CDR1 SGHRS and CDR2 YFSETQ. The CDR3 runs to 15 residues. This chain's CDR3 is CASSWQGQGAQEQYF.

The chain uses TRBV5-1 and TRBJ2-1; TCRdb outputs TRBD1, but without DNA this stays unchecked. The CDR3 runs to 16 residues. From germline, CDR1 is SGHRS and CDR2 YFSETQ. The CDR3 loop reads CASSLGVDWIYNEQFF.

The chain employs TRBV30 and TRBJ1-3; the D call of TRBD1 rests on TCRdb alone, since no DNA is present to check it. The CDR3 loop spans 15 amino acids. Germline V lookup: CDR1 GTSNPN, CDR2 SVGIG (reference sequence). The CDR3 here is CAWRARGAIGNTIYF. The variable domain in full, with the rest retrieved from reference TRBV30 and TRBJ1-3, is SQTIHQWPATLVQPVGSPLSLECTVEGTSNPNLYWYRQAAGRGLQLLFYSVGIGQISSEVPQNLSASRPQDRQFILSSKKLLLSDSGFYLCAWRARGAIGNTIYFGEGSWLTVV.

The chain links TRBV7-9 to TRBJ1-1; no DNA is available, so the TRBD1 call from TCRdb remains unchecked. Germline values: CDR1 SEHNR, CDR2 FQNEAQ (reference sequence). The CDR3 covers 15 residues. The CDR3 is CASSLGQPGGTEAFF.

The V and J genes are TRBV7-2 and TRBJ2-3; TCRdb designates TRBD1, a call that cannot be tested without DNA. Germline CDR1 SGHTA, CDR2 FQGNSA. This CDR3 region has 15 residues. The CDR3 loop is CASSLGVTGMDTQYF.

The V gene is TRBV5-4, the J gene TRBJ1-5. The CDR3 is 15 residues long. Germline loops: CDR1 SGHNT, CDR2 YYREEE (reference sequence). The CDR3 loop reads CASSERGGPDQPQHF.

CDR3 sequence reads: CASRGREETQYF. This chain joins TRBV2 and TRBJ2-5; there is no DNA to check the TCRdb D call of TRBD2. This CDR3 is built from 12 residues. From germline, CDR1 is SNHLY and CDR2 FYNNEI. The full variable domain, rest sourced from reference TRBV2 and TRBJ2-5, is EPEVTQTPSHQVTQMGQEVILRCVPISNHLYFYWYRQILGQKVEFLVSFYNNEISEKSEIFDDQFSVERPDGSNFTLKIRSTKLEDSAMYFCASRGREETQYFGPGTRLLVL.

The CDR3 spells CASSLGDRVSTPQHF. The chain links TRBV12-3 or TRBV12-4 to TRBJ1-5. The CDR3 contains 15 residues.

The chain joins TRBV5-5 to TRBJ1-1. From germline, CDR1 is SGHKS and CDR2 YYEKEE (reference sequence). The CDR3 runs 14 residues. CDR3 protein: CASSLGLGSTEAFF.

The gene calls are TRBV5-1 and TRBJ2-7; TCRdb's D call, TRBD1, is unchecked because there is no DNA. The CDR3 is made up of 14 amino acids. The germline gives CDR1 SGHRS, CDR2 YFSETQ. The CDR3 here is CASSLPGQGYEQYF.

The chain is built from TRBV27 and TRBJ1-3. Per germline, CDR1 MNHEY and CDR2 SMNVEV (reference sequence). The CDR3 has 13 residues. CDR3 region: CASSLQSGNTIYF.

The chain employs TRBV29-1 and TRBJ2-7. The CDR3 runs 12 residues. CDR1 and CDR2 from the germline V gene are SQVTM and ANQGSEA. Here the CDR3 reads CSVELRGYEQYF.

V gene TRBV20-1 combines with J gene TRBJ1-5; without DNA, the TCRdb call of TRBD1 cannot be checked. The CDR3 extends over 15 amino acids. Germline CDR1 DFQATT, CDR2 SNEGSKA (reference sequence). The CDR3 spells CSAPPAGGSNQPQHF.

The V gene is TRBV19, the J gene TRBJ2-7. CDR3 length: 13 residues. Germline V gives CDR1 LNHDA, CDR2 SQIVND (reference sequence). The CDR3 reads CASSFPPHGEQYF.

This chain links TRBV5-1 with TRBJ1-6; TCRdb names TRBD1, which stays unverified in the absence of DNA. The germline V gene encodes CDR1 SGHRS and CDR2 YFSETQ. This CDR3 has 14 residues. The CDR3 here is CASSHGQNNSPLHF. Full variable domain (missing parts from reference TRBV5-1 and TRBJ1-6): KAGVTQTPRYLIKTRGQQVTLSCSPISGHRSVSWYQQTPGQGLQFLFEYFSETQRNKGNFPGRFSGRQFSNSRSEMNVSTLELGDSALYLCASSHGQNNSPLHFGNGTRLTVT.

The chain joins TRBV18 to TRBJ2-5; TCRdb designates TRBD1, a call that cannot be tested without DNA. The germline CDR1 and CDR2 sequences are KGHSH and LQKENI. There are 16 residues in the CDR3. The CDR3: CASSEQGTARRGTQYF. The full variable domain, its missing parts supplied by reference TRBV18 and TRBJ2-5, is NAGVMQNPRHLVRRRGQEARLRCSPMKGHSHVYWYRQLPEEGLKFMVYLQKENIIDESGMPKERFSAEFPKEGPSILRIQQVVRGDSAAYFCASSEQGTARRGTQYFGPGTRLLVL.

The chain employs TRBV12-3 or TRBV12-4 and TRBJ2-3; TCRdb proposes TRBD1, but this gene call is untestable without DNA. The CDR3 covers 16 residues. The CDR3 is CASSPFAGGGTDTQYF.

This chain joins TRBV20-1 and TRBJ2-2. This CDR3 is 14 amino acids long. Germline assignment: CDR1 DFQATT and CDR2 SNEGSKA (reference sequence). This chain's CDR3 is CSASTGANTGELFF.

V is TRBV3-1 and J is TRBJ2-1; the TCRdb D gene call, TRBD1, has no DNA to confirm it. This CDR3 is 15 amino acids long. Germline V gives CDR1 LGHDT, CDR2 YNNKEL (reference sequence). This CDR3 is CASSQDPEPGNEQFF.

The CDR3: CAILSGSYELYF. This sequence joins TRBV7-9 and TRBJ2-7. This CDR3 has 12 residues. CDR1 and CDR2 (germline): SEHNR, FQNEAQ (reference sequence).

J is TRBJ2-7 and V is TRBV27; TCRdb calls TRBD2, which cannot be checked without DNA. This CDR3 region has 15 residues. CDR1 and CDR2 from the germline V gene are MNHEY and SMNVEV (reference sequence). The CDR3 protein is CASNYLAGSNHEQYF.

V usage is TRBV29-1 and J usage is TRBJ2-7; TCRdb designates TRBD1, a call that cannot be tested without DNA. The CDR3 totals 11 residues. The germline V gene encodes CDR1 SQVTM and CDR2 ANQGSEA. CDR3: CSAVLRGEQYF.

V and J are TRBV5-1 and TRBJ2-7. Per germline, CDR1 SGHRS and CDR2 YFSETQ. The CDR3 is 14 residues long. This CDR3 is CASSEQGARYEQYF.

The rearrangement joins TRBV10-3 to TRBJ2-2; without DNA, the TCRdb call of TRBD1 cannot be checked. CDR3 length: 15 amino acids. CDR1 and CDR2 from the germline V gene are ENHRY and SYGVKD. CDR3 in amino acids: CALRPDSRNTGELFF.

This chain connects TRBV29-1 to TRBJ1-4. Looked up from germline, CDR1 is SQVTM and CDR2 is ANQGSEA. This CDR3 is 12 amino acids long. The CDR3 sequence: CSVGFKGEKLFF.

The chain has TRBV30 and TRBJ2-1; TCRdb picks TRBD2, but there is no DNA to check that call. The CDR3 is made up of 15 amino acids. CDR1 is GTSNPN, CDR2 SVGIG, per germline (reference sequence). The CDR3 sequence is CAWSLGGDRNNEQFF.